This record looks at one T cell receptor (beta chain) sequence and its context. Sequencing was performed with immunoSEQ multiplex PCR; in TCRdb, only in-frame clones are kept and a portion is missing. The sample shows 150,000 to 200,000 clones, approximately 84% of them seen only once. This sample was included in a study of blood T cell repertoires in COVID-19. Deletions cut 4 bases from V and 11 bases from J, with 15 bases between. Looked up from germline, CDR1 is SGHDN and CDR2 is FVKESK. The CDR3 totals 14 residues. The chain employs TRBV14 and TRBJ1-6, with D perhaps TRBD1 (5 bases). This sequence was found in a woman of 80 years or more with acute or convalescent COVID-19. The sequencing sample was made of peripheral blood. The CDR3 region is CASSPDREGTPLHF. As DNA, the CDR3 is TGTGCCAGCAGCCCGGACCGGGAGGGGACACCCCTCCACTTT. Full variable domain (rest looked up from reference TRBV14 and TRBJ1-6): EAGVTQFPSHSVIEKGQTVTLRCDPISGHDNLYWYRRVMGKEIKFLLHFVKESKQDESGMPNNRFLAERTGGTYSTLKVQPAELEDSGVYFCASSPDREGTPLHFGNGTRLTVT.